The entry below describes one TCR beta chain. The antigen it binds to is not known. Per-nucleotide qualities are absent, and no much larger clonotype sits a single base away. Enrolling through a virtual design, the prospective study's participants ranged in age from roughly 18 to 89 years and lived across 20 to 25 United States geographic areas. In the prospective study, cohorts were assigned on the basis of participant-reported clinical history obtained from a screening survey and a study questionnaire. Recovered participants in ImmuneRACE Cohort 3 were defined by two consecutive negative NP/OP PCR tests, clearance by a healthcare professional, or resolution of symptoms. In the prospective study, whole blood, serum and a nasopharyngeal or oropharyngeal swab were collected from each participant by mobile phlebotomists. Participants in the prospective study had the option to provide additional blood draws and questionnaires over an approximately two-month period. Before DNA extraction, prospective study blood samples were shipped either frozen or at room temperature.

The sample comes from a study of blood T cell repertoires in COVID-19 (dated by TCRdb to 2018 to 2021). For the study in its entirety: Collaborator samples came from the United States, Italy and Spain and covered acute and convalescent phases of COVID-19. Where available, HLA class I and class II types were taken from metadata supplied by the sample provider and were not determined by assay-based typing. The dataset comprised deeply sampled blood TCRbeta repertoires from subjects exposed to, actively infected with, or recovered from COVID-19. Sample metadata almost always included a de-identified subject ID, COVID-19 status, age in years and sex. The samples were drawn from the first 160 participants of the ongoing ImmuneRACE study and from 1,254 subjects provided by 6 global collaborators. The repertoires were released in a freely available public database meant as a resource for research on the immune response to SARS-CoV-2. The prospective study material was composed of cDNA or gDNA derived from T cells, B-cell-depleted T cells, or PBMCs.

TCRbeta CDR3 regions were amplified from genomic DNA using the immunoSEQ Assay, a bias-controlled multiplex PCR. The paper's processing steps were these. Within the assay, amplification of reference gene primers was used to estimate how many nucleated cells each sample contained. Sequence reads were collapsed and filtered to measure the absolute abundance of every unique TCRbeta CDR3 rearrangement. For each sample, productive Simpson clonality was calculated by taking the square root of Simpson's diversity index across productive rearrangements. Here the immuneACCESS table is served through TCRdb, limited to in-frame sequences with V and J called. Missing clones are a known gap in these copies; in checked studies unresolved V genes cover under half, and the rest lacks a known reason. V, J and clone size are taken as reported in that table, and D and trimming were inferred from the DNA itself. Across this sample there are about 400,000 clones, with roughly 87% seen only once. The ten largest clones capture 2.5% to 3.5% of the sample.

What the research found in general, with its limitations: The amount of clinical and demographic metadata varied by source and participant and was provided uncurated.

The sequencing input was PBMCs or T cells enriched from blood (not recorded which). The sequence derives from a woman aged 25-40 years who had recovered from COVID-19.

Here the CDR3 is given as CASSPPGQKKATNEKLFF. Here is the DNA: TGTGCCAGCAGCCCTCCGGGACAGAAGAAAGCAACTAATGAAAAACTGTTTTTT. The rearrangement joined TRBV7-9 to TRBJ1-4; the central 7 bases match TRBD1. V is cut back by 5 bases and J by 0 bases, with 12 bases in the junction unmatched. The germline V gene (reference sequence) yields SEHNR for CDR1 and FQNEAQ for CDR2. Measured from the cysteine to the phenylalanine, the CDR3 is 18 residues long. Left in the record is the CDR3 DNA by itself, 54 bases read in frame from the first base. Here the CDR3 is joined to the reference TRBV7-9 and TRBJ1-4 genes, and the full variable domain is: DTGVSQNPRHKITKRGQNVTFRCDPISEHNRLYWYRQTLGQGPEFLTYFQNEAQLEKSRLLSDRFSAERPKGSFSTLEIQRTEQGDSAMYLCASSPPGQKKATNEKLFFGSGTQLSVL.